This T cell receptor beta chain was sequenced during a study of Ad26.COV2.S vaccination and SARS-CoV-2 variants. Study observations and caveats: Spike-specific TCR breadth ran higher among vaccine recipients than placebo recipients. It is possible that the TCR breadth and depth analyses underestimated the total T cell responses.

Of note for this clone: Its antigen is as yet unknown.

Produced via immunoSEQ multiplex PCR; TCRdb's table is partial and in-frame only. The table includes some 250,000 clones, around 87% detected once. Treatment indicated: 19 received Ad26.COV2.S at low or high dose, single or two shots; about 5 received placebo; per-sample allocation not given. Vaccine and placebo recipients were sampled on day 63 after the first injection. Boston supplied an adult donor aged 18-55 years. This CDR3 contains 13 residues. Trimming pared 2 bases from V and 1 base from J, leaving 3 bases between. CDR1 MNHNY and CDR2 SVGAGI come from the germline V gene (reference sequence).

Sequenced material: peripheral blood, taken in a trial of Ad26.COV2.S vaccine versus placebo. This rearrangement joins TRBV6-6 to TRBJ1-3; no reliable D call. The sequence derives from a person between 18 and 59 years old who received the Ad26.COV2.S COVID-19 vaccine or a placebo. In DNA, the CDR3 is TGTGCCAGCAGTTACCGGTCTGGAAACACCATATATTTT. Protein sequence: CASSYRSGNTIYF.